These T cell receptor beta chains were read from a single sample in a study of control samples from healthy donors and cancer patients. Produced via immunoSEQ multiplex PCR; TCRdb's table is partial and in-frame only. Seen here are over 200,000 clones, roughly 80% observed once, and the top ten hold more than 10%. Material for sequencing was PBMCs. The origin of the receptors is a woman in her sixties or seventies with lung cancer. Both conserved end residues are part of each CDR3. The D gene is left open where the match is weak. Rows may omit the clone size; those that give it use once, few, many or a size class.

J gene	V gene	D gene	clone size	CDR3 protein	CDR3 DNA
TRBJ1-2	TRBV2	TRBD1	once	CASTVDRVYGYTF	TGTGCCAGCACTGTGGACAGGGTGTATGGCTACACCTTC
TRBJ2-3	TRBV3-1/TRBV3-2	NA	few	CASSQEGATQYF	TGTGCCAGCAGCCAAGAAGGCGCTACGCAGTATTTT
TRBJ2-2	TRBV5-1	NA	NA	CASSSGLANTGELFF	TGCGCCAGCAGCTCGGGACTGGCTAACACCGGGGAGCTGTTTTTT
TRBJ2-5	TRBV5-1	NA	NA	CASSLAGTRGGETQYF	TGCGCCAGCAGCTTGGCCGGGACCAGGGGAGGAGAGACCCAGTACTTC
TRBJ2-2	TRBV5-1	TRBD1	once	CASSLGTGRRTGELFF	TGCGCCAGCAGCTTGGGGACAGGGAGGAGGACCGGGGAGCTGTTTTTT
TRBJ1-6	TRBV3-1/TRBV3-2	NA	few	CASRGYNSPLHF	TGTGCCAGCAGAGGCTATAATTCACCCCTCCACTTT
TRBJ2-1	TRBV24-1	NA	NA	CATSDSDSSSYNEQFF	TGTGCCACCAGTGATTCGGACTCGAGCTCCTACAATGAGCAGTTCTTC
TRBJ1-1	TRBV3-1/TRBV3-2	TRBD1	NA	CASSPGQGSTEAFF	TGTGCCAGCAGCCCCGGACAGGGAAGCACTGAAGCTTTCTTT
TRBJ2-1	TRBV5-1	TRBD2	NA	CASSWMGTSIRNEQFF	TGCGCCAGCAGCTGGATGGGGACTAGCATCCGAAATGAGCAGTTCTTC
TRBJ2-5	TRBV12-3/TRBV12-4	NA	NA	CASSLNSQETQYF	TGTGCCAGCAGTTTAAACAGTCAAGAGACCCAGTACTTC
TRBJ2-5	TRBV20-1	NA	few	CSASPREGSRETQYF	TGCAGTGCTAGTCCCCGCGAGGGAAGTCGGGAGACCCAGTACTTC
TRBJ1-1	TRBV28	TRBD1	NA	CASSFVGLRDRGTNTEAFF	TGTGCCAGCAGTTTCGTTGGACTCCGGGACAGGGGGACGAACACTGAAGCTTTCTTT